This T cell receptor beta chain was retrieved from a study of T cell changes during pregnancy in multiple sclerosis. Germline assignment: CDR1 MRHNA and CDR2 SNTAGT. V was clipped by 10 bases and J by 4 bases; unmatched bases: 7. The CDR3 runs to 13 residues. This table comes from immunoSEQ multiplex PCR, and its TCRdb copy is limited to in-frame clones, with some not included. The data contain about 100,000 clones, 90% to 95% of them singletons. The clonotype was recovered from a female donor with multiple sclerosis, enrolled in a pregnancy study. The material sequenced was peripheral blood, taken after pregnancy. The V gene is TRBV6-4, the J gene TRBJ2-3, with 8 bases that match TRBD1. CDR3 nucleotides: TGTGCCACCGGACAGGGTAGCGCAGATACGCAGTATTTT. Residues: CATGQGSADTQYF.